The 9 T cell receptor beta chains in this list originate from one sample, sequenced in a study of shared clonotypes between healthy human individuals. Method: immunoSEQ multiplex PCR; TCRdb's copy keeps in-frame clones and lacks some. Counted here are roughly 1,000,000 clones, approximately 78% occurring once; the ten biggest clones make up under 0.8%. Sequenced: memory CD4+ T cells from PBMCs. As for subset: CD45RA-negative fraction. The origin of the receptors is a man in his late teens or twenties in good health. Some clones in this sample may be carry-over from other donors' samples.

This chain connects TRBV19 to TRBJ2-1; tentatively, D is TRBD2 (5 bases). Germline CDR1 LNHDA, CDR2 SQIVND (reference sequence). The CDR3 covers 14 residues. V lost 3 bases to trimming and J lost 6 bases, with 12 bases between them. The CDR3 bases are TGTGCCAGTAGTATGAGGGAGTTGGGCAATGAGCAGTTCTTC. It specifies CASSMRELGNEQFF.

This clone has just one count. The chain employs TRBV18 and TRBJ1-3; TRBD1 matches 8 bases. The CDR3 sequence is 17 residues long. V lost 6 bases and J lost 0; bases outside the gene matches: 10. The germline gives CDR1 KGHSH, CDR2 LQKENI. This CDR3 reads CASSRTGTIPSGNTIYF. The CDR3 nucleotides are TGTGCCAGCTCCAGGACAGGGACCATCCCCTCTGGAAACACCATATATTTT.

Note on this clone: The sample contains more than one DNA sequence encoding this CDR3. V gene TRBV2 combines with J gene TRBJ1-4, with D possibly being TRBD1 (5 bases). Per the germline V gene, CDR1 is SNHLY and CDR2 is FYNNEI. This CDR3 contains 13 residues. V was clipped by 4 bases and J by 7 bases, with 10 bases between them. The CDR3 DNA follows: TGTGCCAGCAGTGTACACACAGGTGAAAAACTGTTTTTT. Translated: CASSVHTGEKLFF.

The genes are TRBV28 and TRBJ2-5; 16 positions agree with TRBD2. The CDR3 is made up of 20 amino acids. The germline V gene has CDR1 MDHEN and CDR2 SYDVKM. V was clipped by 5 bases and J by 5 bases; unmatched bases: 17. The CDR3: CASSTRRGLAGGGGRETQYF. The CDR3, as DNA: TGTGCCAGCAGTACGCGAAGGGGACTAGCGGGAGGGGGAGGAAGGGAGACCCAGTACTTC.

The chain carries TRBV28 and TRBJ1-1; no clear D. CDR1 and CDR2 from the germline V gene are MDHEN and SYDVKM. The V gene lost 10 bases and the J gene lost 3 bases, with 12 bases spanning the gap. The CDR3 is made up of 12 amino acids. As DNA, the CDR3 is TGTGCCACCTCACTTAGGGACACTGAAGCTTTCTTT. It codes for CATSLRDTEAFF.

This clone turned up a few times. V is TRBV9 and J is TRBJ2-5, with TRBD2 as a possible D gene (6 bases). The J call may be faulty, since TRBJ2-7 better matches the DNA end. The length of the CDR3 is 16 residues. Germline V gene sequence: CDR1 SGDLS, CDR2 YYNGEE. The CDR3, as DNA: TGTGCCAGCAGCTCCGGAGGGACGGAAAACTCCTACGAGCAGTACTTC. It codes for CASSSGGTENSYEQYF.

This chain joins TRBV19 and TRBJ2-5; 10 bases align to TRBD1. Trimming took 5 bases from V and 5 from J; bases not matched to a gene: 14. The CDR3 runs 17 residues. Germline CDR1 reads LNHDA; CDR2 reads SQIVND (reference sequence). The chain's CDR3 is CASSLQLRQGAVETQYF. CDR3 DNA sequence: TGTGCCAGTAGTCTCCAATTAAGACAGGGGGCGGTTGAGACCCAGTACTTC.

The chain links TRBV2 to TRBJ1-3, with D possibly being TRBD1 (5 bases). V was trimmed by 3 bases and J by 3 bases, leaving 12 bases between them. The CDR3 contains 15 residues. From germline, CDR1 is SNHLY and CDR2 FYNNEI. This CDR3 is CASSDSSGFGNTIYF. CDR3 sequence (DNA): TGTGCCAGCAGTGATTCCTCAGGGTTTGGAAACACCATATATTTT.

The rearrangement links TRBV28 to TRBJ1-1, with D uncertain. The CDR3 is made up of 13 amino acids. Germline V gene data show CDR1 as MDHEN and CDR2 as SYDVKM. The ends were cut back, 6 bases at V and 4 bases at J, with 12 bases in the middle. CDR3 residues: CASSRFSPTEAFF. The CDR3 region has the DNA TGTGCCAGCAGCAGGTTTTCTCCCACTGAAGCTTTCTTT.